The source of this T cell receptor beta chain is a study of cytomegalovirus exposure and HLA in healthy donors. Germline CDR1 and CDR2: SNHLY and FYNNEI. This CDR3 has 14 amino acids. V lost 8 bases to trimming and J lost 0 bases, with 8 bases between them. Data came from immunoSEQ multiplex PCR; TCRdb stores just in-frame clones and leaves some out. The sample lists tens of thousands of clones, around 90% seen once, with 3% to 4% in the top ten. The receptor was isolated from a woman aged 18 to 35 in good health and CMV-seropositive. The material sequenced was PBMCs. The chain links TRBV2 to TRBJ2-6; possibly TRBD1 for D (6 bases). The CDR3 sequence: CASGQNSGANVLTF. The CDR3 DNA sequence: TGTGCCAGCGGACAGAACTCTGGGGCCAACGTCCTGACTTTC.